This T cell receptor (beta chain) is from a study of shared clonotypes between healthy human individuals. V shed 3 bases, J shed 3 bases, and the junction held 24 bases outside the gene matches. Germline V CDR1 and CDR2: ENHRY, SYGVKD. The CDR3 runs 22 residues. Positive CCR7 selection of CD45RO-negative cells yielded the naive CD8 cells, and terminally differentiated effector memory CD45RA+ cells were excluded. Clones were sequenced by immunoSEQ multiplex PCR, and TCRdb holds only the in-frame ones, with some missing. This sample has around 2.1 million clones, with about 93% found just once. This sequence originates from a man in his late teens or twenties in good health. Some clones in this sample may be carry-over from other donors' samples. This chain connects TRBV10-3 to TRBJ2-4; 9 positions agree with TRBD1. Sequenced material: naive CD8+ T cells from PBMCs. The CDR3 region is CAISDSRRDTRSGTGYKNIQYF. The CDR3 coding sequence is TGTGCCATCAGTGATTCGAGGAGGGACACGCGAAGCGGGACAGGGTACAAAAACATTCAGTACTTC.